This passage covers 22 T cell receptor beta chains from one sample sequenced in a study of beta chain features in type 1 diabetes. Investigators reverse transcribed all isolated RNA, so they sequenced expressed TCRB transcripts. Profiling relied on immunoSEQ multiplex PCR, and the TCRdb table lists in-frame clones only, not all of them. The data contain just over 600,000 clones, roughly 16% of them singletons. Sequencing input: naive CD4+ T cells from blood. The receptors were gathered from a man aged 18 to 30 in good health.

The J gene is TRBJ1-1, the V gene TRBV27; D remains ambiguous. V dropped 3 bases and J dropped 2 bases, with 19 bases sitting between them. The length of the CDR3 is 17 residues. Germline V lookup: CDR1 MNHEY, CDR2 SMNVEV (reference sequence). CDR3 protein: CASSFVRRREINTEAFF. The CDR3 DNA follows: TGTGCCAGCAGTTTTGTCAGACGACGTGAAATTAACACTGAAGCTTTCTTT.

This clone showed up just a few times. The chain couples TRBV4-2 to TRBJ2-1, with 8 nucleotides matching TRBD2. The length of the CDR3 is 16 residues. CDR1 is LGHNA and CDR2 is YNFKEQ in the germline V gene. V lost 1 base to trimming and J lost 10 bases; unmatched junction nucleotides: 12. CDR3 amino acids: CASSQASGGHYIEQFF. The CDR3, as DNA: TGTGCCAGCAGCCAAGCGAGCGGGGGACACTACATCGAGCAGTTCTTC.

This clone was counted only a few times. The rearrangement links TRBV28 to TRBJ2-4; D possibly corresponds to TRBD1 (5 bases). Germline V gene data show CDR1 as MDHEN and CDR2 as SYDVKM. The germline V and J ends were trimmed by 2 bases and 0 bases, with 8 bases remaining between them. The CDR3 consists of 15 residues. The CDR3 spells CASSLRQLAKNIQYF. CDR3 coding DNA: TGTGCCAGCAGTTTACGACAGCTAGCCAAAAACATTCAGTACTTC.

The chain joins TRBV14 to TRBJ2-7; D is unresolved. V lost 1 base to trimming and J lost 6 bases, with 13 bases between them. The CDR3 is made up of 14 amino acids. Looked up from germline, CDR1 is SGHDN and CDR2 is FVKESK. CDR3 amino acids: CASSQAPKGAEQYF. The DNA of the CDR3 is TGTGCCAGCAGCCAAGCCCCTAAGGGCGCCGAGCAGTACTTC.

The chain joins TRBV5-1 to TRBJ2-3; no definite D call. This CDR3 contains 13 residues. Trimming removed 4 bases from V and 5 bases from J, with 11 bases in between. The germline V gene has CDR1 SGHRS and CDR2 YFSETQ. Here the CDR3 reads CASSGPRGDTQYF. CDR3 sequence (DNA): TGCGCCAGCAGCGGGCCCCGCGGAGATACGCAGTATTTT.

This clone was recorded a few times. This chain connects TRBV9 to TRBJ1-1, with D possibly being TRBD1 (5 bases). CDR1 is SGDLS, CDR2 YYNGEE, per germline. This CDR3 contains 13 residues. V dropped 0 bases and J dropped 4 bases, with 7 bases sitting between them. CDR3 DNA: TGTGCCAGCAGCGTAGGACAGTCCACTGAAGCTTTCTTT. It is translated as CASSVGQSTEAFF.

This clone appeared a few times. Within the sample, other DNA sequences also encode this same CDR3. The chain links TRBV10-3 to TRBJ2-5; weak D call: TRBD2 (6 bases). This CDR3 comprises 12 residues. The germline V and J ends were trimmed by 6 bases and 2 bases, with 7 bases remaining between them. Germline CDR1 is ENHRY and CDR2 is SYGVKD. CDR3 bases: TGTGCCATCAGAGGGACTCAAGAGACCCAGTACTTC. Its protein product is CAIRGTQETQYF.

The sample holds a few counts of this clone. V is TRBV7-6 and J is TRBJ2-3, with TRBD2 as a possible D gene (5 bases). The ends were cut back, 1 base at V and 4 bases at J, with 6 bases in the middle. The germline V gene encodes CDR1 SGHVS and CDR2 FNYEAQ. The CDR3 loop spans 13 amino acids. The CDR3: CASSLGEPDTQYF. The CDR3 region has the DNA TGTGCCAGCAGCTTAGGGGAGCCAGATACGCAGTATTTT. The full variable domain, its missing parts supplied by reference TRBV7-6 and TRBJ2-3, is GAGVSQSPRYKVTKRGQDVALRCDPISGHVSLYWYRQALGQGPEFLTYFNYEAQQDKSGLPNDRFSAERPEGSISTLTIQRTEQRDSAMYRCASSLGEPDTQYFGPGTRLTVL.

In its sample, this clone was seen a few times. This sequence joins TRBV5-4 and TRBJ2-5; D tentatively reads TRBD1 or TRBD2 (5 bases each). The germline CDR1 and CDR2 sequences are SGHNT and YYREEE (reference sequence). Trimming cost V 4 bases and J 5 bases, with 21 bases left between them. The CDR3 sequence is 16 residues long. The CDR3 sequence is CASSPGTSRDVETQYF. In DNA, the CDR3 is TGTGCCAGCAGCCCCGGGACGTCCCGAGACGTGGAGACCCAGTACTTC.

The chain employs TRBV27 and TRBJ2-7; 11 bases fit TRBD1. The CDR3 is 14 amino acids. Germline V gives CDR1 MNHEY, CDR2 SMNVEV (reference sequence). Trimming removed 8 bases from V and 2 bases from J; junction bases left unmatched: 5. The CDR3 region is CASQDRGRAYEQYF. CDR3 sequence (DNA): TGTGCCAGCCAGGACAGGGGGCGAGCCTACGAGCAGTACTTC.

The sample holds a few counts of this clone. CDR3 in DNA: TGTGCCACCAGCAGCCTCGGGGGGGAGCGGGATCAAGAGACCCAGTACTTC. It codes for CATSSLGGERDQETQYF. The chain links TRBV15 to TRBJ2-5; 8 nucleotides match TRBD2. The CDR3 is 17 amino acids. CDR1 and CDR2 from the germline V gene are LNHNV and YYDKDF (reference sequence). The trim removed 3 bases at V and 2 bases at J, leaving 11 bases unmatched.

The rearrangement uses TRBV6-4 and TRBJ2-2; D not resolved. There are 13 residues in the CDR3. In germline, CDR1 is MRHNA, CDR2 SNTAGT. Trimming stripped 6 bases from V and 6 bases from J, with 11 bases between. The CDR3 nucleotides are TGTGCCAGCAGGAATACTCAATCCGGGGAGCTGTTTTTT. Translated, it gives CASRNTQSGELFF.

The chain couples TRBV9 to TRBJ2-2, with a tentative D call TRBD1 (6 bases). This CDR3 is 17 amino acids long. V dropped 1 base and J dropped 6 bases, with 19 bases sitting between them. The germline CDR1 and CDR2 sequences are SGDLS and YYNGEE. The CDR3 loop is CASSVPRQDQWAGELFF. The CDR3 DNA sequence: TGTGCCAGCAGCGTACCGAGACAGGATCAGTGGGCCGGGGAGCTGTTTTTT.

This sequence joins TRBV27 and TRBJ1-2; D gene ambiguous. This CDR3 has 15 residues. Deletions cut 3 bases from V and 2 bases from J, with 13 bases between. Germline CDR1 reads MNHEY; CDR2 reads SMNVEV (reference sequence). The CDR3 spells CASSFNGVGNYGYTF. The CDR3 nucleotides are TGTGCCAGCAGTTTTAACGGGGTGGGGAACTATGGCTACACCTTC.

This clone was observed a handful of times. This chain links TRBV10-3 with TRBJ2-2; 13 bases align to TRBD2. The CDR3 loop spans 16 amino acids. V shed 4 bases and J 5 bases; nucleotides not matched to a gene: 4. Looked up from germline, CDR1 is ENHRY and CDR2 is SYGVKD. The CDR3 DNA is TGTGCCATCAGTGGAGGGACTAGCGGGGCTACCGGGGAGCTGTTTTTT. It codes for CAISGGTSGATGELFF.

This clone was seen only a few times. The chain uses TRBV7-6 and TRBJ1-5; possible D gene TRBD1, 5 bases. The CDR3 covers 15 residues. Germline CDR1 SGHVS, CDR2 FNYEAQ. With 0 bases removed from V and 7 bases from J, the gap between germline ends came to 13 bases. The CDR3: CASSLADGGTQPQHF. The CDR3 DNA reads TGTGCCAGCAGCTTAGCCGATGGGGGGACCCAGCCCCAGCATTTT.

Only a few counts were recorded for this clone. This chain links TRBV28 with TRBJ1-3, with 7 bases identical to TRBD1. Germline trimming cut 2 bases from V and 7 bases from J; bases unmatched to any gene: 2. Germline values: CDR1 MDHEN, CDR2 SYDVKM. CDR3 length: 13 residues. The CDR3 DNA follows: TGTGCCAGCAGTTTAGAGGGGGCTAACACCATATATTTT. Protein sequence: CASSLEGANTIYF.

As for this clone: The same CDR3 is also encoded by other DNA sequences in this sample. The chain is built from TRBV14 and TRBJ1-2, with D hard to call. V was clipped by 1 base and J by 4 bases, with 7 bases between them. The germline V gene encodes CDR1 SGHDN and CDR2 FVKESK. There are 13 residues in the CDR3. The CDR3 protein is CASSQGTGYGYTF. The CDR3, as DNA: TGTGCCAGCAGCCAAGGTACCGGCTATGGCTACACCTTC.

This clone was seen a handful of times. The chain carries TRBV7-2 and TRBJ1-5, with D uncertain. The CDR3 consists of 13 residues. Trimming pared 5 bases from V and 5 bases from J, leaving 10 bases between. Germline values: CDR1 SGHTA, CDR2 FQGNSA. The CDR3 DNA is TGTGCCAGCAGCCCCAGACGAGATCAGCCCCAGCATTTT. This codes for CASSPRRDQPQHF. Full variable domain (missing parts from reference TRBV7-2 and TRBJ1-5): GAGVSQSPSNKVTEKGKDVELRCDPISGHTALYWYRQSLGQGLEFLIYFQGNSAPDKSGLPSDRFSAERTGGSVSTLTIQRTQQEDSAVYLCASSPRRDQPQHFGDGTRLSIL.

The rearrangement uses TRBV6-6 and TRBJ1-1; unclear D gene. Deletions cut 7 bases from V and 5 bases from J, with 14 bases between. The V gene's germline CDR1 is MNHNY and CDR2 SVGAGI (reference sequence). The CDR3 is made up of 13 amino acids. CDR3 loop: CASTPVIETEAFF. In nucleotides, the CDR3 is TGTGCCAGCACCCCAGTTATAGAAACTGAAGCTTTCTTT.

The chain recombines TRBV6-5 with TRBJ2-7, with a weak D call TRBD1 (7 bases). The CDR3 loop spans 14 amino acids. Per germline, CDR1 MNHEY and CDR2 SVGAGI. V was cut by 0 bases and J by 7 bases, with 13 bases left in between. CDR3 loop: CASSYSVRGVEQYF. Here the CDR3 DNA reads TGTGCCAGCAGTTACTCAGTCAGGGGGGTTGAGCAGTACTTC.

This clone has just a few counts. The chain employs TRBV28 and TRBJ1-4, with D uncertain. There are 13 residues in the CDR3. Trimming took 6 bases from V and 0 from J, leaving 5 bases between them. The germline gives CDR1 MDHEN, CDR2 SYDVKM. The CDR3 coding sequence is TGTGCCAGCAGCCAAGCAACTAATGAAAAACTGTTTTTT. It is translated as CASSQATNEKLFF.